Below are 20 T cell receptor beta chains sequenced from a single sample in a study of shared clonotypes between healthy human individuals. Using immunoSEQ multiplex PCR, the repertoire was profiled, and TCRdb retains in-frame clones only, with some absent. This sample has about 2.3 million clones, with 85% to 95% found just once. The sequencing sample was made of naive CD4+ T cells from PBMCs. Subset specified: CD45RA+ positively selected. These TCRs come from a man between 18 and 35 years old in good health. Some clones in this sample may be carry-over from other donors' samples.

This clone was seen only a few times. This sample also contains other DNA sequences that code for the same CDR3. The rearrangement joins TRBV7-3 to TRBJ1-1, with a weak D call TRBD1 (5 bases). Germline CDR1 and CDR2: SGHTA and FQGTGA. This CDR3 has 13 residues. Trimming left V 0 bases short and J 4 bases short, with 6 bases between. CDR3 protein: CASSLTGVTEAFF. The CDR3 DNA follows: TGTGCCAGCAGCTTAACAGGGGTCACTGAAGCTTTCTTT.

The rearrangement joins TRBV28 to TRBJ1-5; D not resolved. CDR1 and CDR2 from the germline V gene are MDHEN and SYDVKM. This CDR3 is built from 12 residues. V lost 5 bases and J 6 bases, leaving 8 bases between the germline ends. In nucleotides, the CDR3 is TGTGCCAGCAGTGCCGACGCTCAGCCCCAGCATTTT. Protein sequence: CASSADAQPQHF.

The V gene is TRBV7-8, the J gene TRBJ2-2, with D possibly TRBD2 on 6 matching bases. V lost 4 bases and J lost 2, with 11 bases in between. Per germline, CDR1 SGHVS and CDR2 FQNEAQ. CDR3 length: 15 residues. The chain's CDR3 is CASSWDSSNTGELFF. The CDR3 bases are TGTGCCAGCAGCTGGGACTCAAGTAACACCGGGGAGCTGTTTTTT.

This clone turned up a few times. This same CDR3 is encoded by further DNA sequences in the sample. The rearrangement uses TRBV18 and TRBJ2-5; 7 bases agree with TRBD1. The CDR3 runs 14 residues. Germline V gene data show CDR1 as KGHSH and CDR2 as LQKENI. V shed 3 bases and J 2 bases; nucleotides not matched to a gene: 3. The CDR3 region is CASSPDRAQETQYF. As DNA, the CDR3 is TGTGCCAGCTCACCCGACAGGGCTCAAGAGACCCAGTACTTC.

The rearrangement joins TRBV28 to TRBJ2-5; 7 bases are shared with TRBD2. V lost 4 bases, J lost 6 bases, and 11 bases stayed unmatched. CDR3 length equals 15 residues. Germline CDR1 is MDHEN and CDR2 is SYDVKM. The CDR3 DNA is TGTGCCAGCAGTTCAGGACTAGGGGATGTAAAGACCCAGTACTTC. Protein: CASSSGLGDVKTQYF.

V is TRBV6-5 and J is TRBJ2-5; a weak D match, TRBD2 (7 bases). V dropped 10 bases and J dropped 2 bases, with 17 bases sitting between them. The germline V gene encodes CDR1 MNHEY and CDR2 SVGAGI. This CDR3 region has 14 residues. The CDR3 region has the DNA TGTGCCACCCGACTGGGGGGGGCACAAGAGACCCAGTACTTC. This codes for CATRLGGAQETQYF.

The rearrangement links TRBV4-1 to TRBJ1-2; D gene uncertain. V lost 0 bases, J lost 2 bases, and 7 bases lay in between. The CDR3 contains 14 residues. Germline V gives CDR1 MGHRA, CDR2 YSYEKL. The CDR3 region is CASSQEVGNYGYTF. CDR3 DNA sequence: TGCGCCAGCAGCCAAGAGGTCGGGAACTATGGCTACACCTTC.

CDR3 protein: CASSQSDPRGTGELFF. The CDR3 region has the DNA TGCGCCAGCAGTCAATCAGATCCGAGGGGAACCGGGGAGCTGTTTTTT. This chain connects TRBV23-1 to TRBJ2-2; D assignment may be TRBD1 or TRBD2 (5 bases each). Being an ORF, TRBV23-1 has a function that is uncertain. Trimming removed 0 bases at V and 5 bases at J, with 13 bases between. The CDR3 is 16 residues long.

J is TRBJ2-7 and V is TRBV7-9; 13 bases match TRBD2. This CDR3 is built from 17 residues. V shed 5 bases, J shed 2 bases, and the junction held 9 bases outside the gene matches. Germline assignment: CDR1 SEHNR and CDR2 FQNEAQ (reference sequence). As DNA, the CDR3 is TGTGCCAGCAGCCTCAGGACTAGCGGGAGAACCACCTACGAGCAGTACTTC. Its protein product is CASSLRTSGRTTYEQYF.

V gene TRBV5-1 combines with J gene TRBJ2-2; TRBD1 might be the D (5 bases). The CDR3 extends over 15 amino acids. V was pared by 6 bases and J by 3 bases, with 15 bases between. Germline CDR1 is SGHRS and CDR2 is YFSETQ. The DNA for the CDR3 is TGCGCCAGCACCGCCGAGGCAGGGTACACCGGGGAGCTGTTTTTT. It translates to CASTAEAGYTGELFF.

In this sample, this clone turned up once. The CDR3, as DNA: TGTGCCAGCAGTTTGGCGGGCGCTACCTACAATGAGCAGTTCTTC. Amino acids: CASSLAGATYNEQFF. The V call is TRBV28, the J call TRBJ2-1, with a tentative D call TRBD2 (5 bases). The CDR3 totals 15 residues. Germline V gives CDR1 MDHEN, CDR2 SYDVKM. The germline V and J ends were trimmed by 3 bases and 2 bases, with 11 bases remaining between them.

The genes are TRBV27 and TRBJ2-7; perhaps TRBD2 as D (6 bases). This CDR3 has 17 residues. CDR1 MNHEY and CDR2 SMNVEV come from the germline V gene (reference sequence). The V end lost 5 bases, the J end lost 0 bases, and 20 bases lay between the germline ends. The CDR3 sequence: CASSPLPASDVSYEQYF. In DNA form, the CDR3 reads TGTGCCAGCAGTCCCCTCCCAGCTAGCGATGTCTCCTACGAGCAGTACTTC.

V gene TRBV7-9 combines with J gene TRBJ2-7, with TRBD1 identical over 10 bases. Germline V CDR1 and CDR2: SEHNR, FQNEAQ (reference sequence). This CDR3 contains 15 residues. Unmatched junction bases numbered 7, after V lost 5 bases and J lost 3 bases. The CDR3 nucleotides read TGTGCCAGCAGCGCCCGGGACAGGGGACGCTACGAGCAGTACTTC. It is translated as CASSARDRGRYEQYF. The full variable domain, rest sourced from reference TRBV7-9 and TRBJ2-7, is DTGVSQNPRHKITKRGQNVTFRCDPISEHNRLYWYRQTLGQGPEFLTYFQNEAQLEKSRLLSDRFSAERPKGSFSTLEIQRTEQGDSAMYLCASSARDRGRYEQYFGPGTRLTVT.

This chain uses TRBV30 with TRBJ2-2; 7 bases map to TRBD2. CDR3 length equals 15 residues. Germline CDR1 is GTSNPN and CDR2 is SVGIG (reference sequence). The V segment lost 0 bases and the J segment 7 bases; nucleotides outside the gene matches: 8. The CDR3 bases are TGTGCCTGGAGTGTACGCTGGGGGGGTGGCGGGGAGCTGTTTTTT. Encoded protein: CAWSVRWGGGGELFF.

The chain is built from TRBV21-1 and TRBJ2-2; no DNA check was done on the table's D call, TRBD2. TRBV21-1 is a recognized pseudogene. This CDR3 is built from 16 residues. CDR3: CASRRLAQMGTGELFF. CDR3 bases: TGTGCCAGCAGGAGACTAGCGCAAATGGGCACCGGGGAGCTGTTTTTT.

J is TRBJ2-5 and V is TRBV5-1; TRBD2 matches 7 bases. With 0 bases clipped from V and 7 bases from J, the junction kept 12 bases outside the gene matches. The CDR3 is 16 amino acids. Germline V gene lookup returns CDR1 SGHRS and CDR2 YFSETQ. The CDR3 is CASSLGRPSGRATQYF. The CDR3, as DNA: TGCGCCAGCAGCTTGGGACGGCCTAGCGGTCGGGCGACCCAGTACTTC.

The V gene is TRBV15, the J gene TRBJ2-1, with D unclear. The CDR3 sequence is 13 residues long. Germline V gives CDR1 LNHNV, CDR2 YYDKDF (reference sequence). V was pared by 1 base and J by 6 bases, with 7 bases between. CDR3 in amino acids: CATSRVLLNEQFF. The CDR3, as DNA: TGTGCCACCAGCAGAGTCCTTCTCAATGAGCAGTTCTTC.

The gene calls are TRBV28 and TRBJ2-2; possibly TRBD2 for D (5 bases). This CDR3 comprises 16 residues. V was trimmed by 6 bases and J by 1 base, leaving 15 bases between them. The germline V gene encodes CDR1 MDHEN and CDR2 SYDVKM. The chain's CDR3 is CASSPDSLGNTGELFF. CDR3 bases: TGTGCCAGCAGCCCGGACTCCCTAGGGAACACCGGGGAGCTGTTTTTT.

The CDR3 region is CAVGTSGLDEQFF. Written as DNA, the CDR3 is TGTGCCGTCGGGACTAGCGGGTTGGATGAGCAGTTCTTC. The rearrangement joins TRBV10-3 to TRBJ2-1, with TRBD2 identical over 12 bases. The CDR3 totals 13 residues. Germline lookup yields CDR1 ENHRY and CDR2 SYGVKD. The trim removed 11 bases at V and 8 bases at J, leaving 7 bases unmatched.

V usage is TRBV5-1 and J usage is TRBJ2-7; 9 nucleotides agree with TRBD1. In germline, CDR1 is SGHRS, CDR2 YFSETQ. V dropped 0 bases and J dropped 3; count of bases not matched to a gene: 7. CDR3 length equals 16 residues. The CDR3 DNA reads as TGCGCCAGCAGCTTGGCCGTGGGGACAGGGTACTACGAGCAGTACTTC. This gives the protein CASSLAVGTGYYEQYF.